A single sample gave rise to the 2 T cell receptor beta chains below, sequenced in a study of metastatic and nonmetastatic thyroid tumors. TCRdb reassembled clones from the PCR reads with MiXCR. The repertoire has about 24,000 clones, roughly 24% of them found once; the top ten carry around 20%. Each patient came to thyroid surgery without any prior treatment (of any kind). The sample consisted of blood. These TCRs come from a male donor with papillary thyroid cancer or a benign thyroid nodule (not recorded which). Some clones in this sample may be carry-over from other donors' samples.

About this clone: An end of the junction does not agree with germline; a read error may underlie this. The chain joins TRBV28 to TRBJ2-7; D not certain. The V gene's germline CDR1 is MDHEN and CDR2 SYDVKM. The CDR3 length is 16 residues. The CDR3 protein is CASSFHPVGVVYEQHF. As DNA, the CDR3 is TGTGCCAGCAGTTTTCACCCTGTTGGTGTCGTGTACGAGCAGCACTTC.

The chain recombines TRBV4-2 with TRBJ2-7, with TRBD1 matching 7 bases. Germline V gives CDR1 LGHNA, CDR2 YNFKEQ. The CDR3 length is 14 residues. V was pared by 3 bases and J by 2 bases, with 4 bases of the junction left unmatched. The chain's CDR3 is CASSQWTGTYEQYF. CDR3 DNA: TGTGCCAGCAGCCAGTGGACAGGCACCTACGAGCAGTACTTC.